Listed below are T cell receptor beta chains from one sample, sequenced in a study of OX40 agonist ivuxolimab in advanced cancers. Libraries were prepared by immunoSEQ multiplex PCR; TCRdb keeps only in-frame clonotypes and omits some of them. The data show about 46,000 clones, about 90% seen once. Sequencing used CD4+ or CD8+ T cells sorted from blood, obtained in a trial of the OX40 agonist ivuxolimab. The receptors here all came from an adult with an advanced solid tumor such as melanoma, head and neck, liver or kidney cancer. Each CDR3 is given with its conserved first and last residue. Where a row states a size, it is once, few, many or the class of an expanded clone; other rows omit it.

TRBV7-2	TRBJ2-7	-	CASSKRLAESYEQYF
TRBV18	TRBJ2-2	-	CASSPTLNTGELFF
TRBV29-1	TRBJ2-7	-	CSVEKQGGTSEQYF
TRBV2	TRBJ1-3	-	CASRRGWGSGNTIYF
TRBV9	TRBJ2-5	-	CASSGGGPAETQYF
TRBV28	TRBJ2-6	-	CASSRTGLGVGANVLTF
TRBV6-5	TRBJ1-1	few	CASRPNHDLAEAFF
TRBV7-8	TRBJ1-1	few	CASSTRTVVMNTEAFF
TRBV4-1	TRBJ1-5	-	CASSRTPLANQPQHF
TRBV27	TRBJ2-5	-	CASSRDSGRAETQYF
TRBV19	-	-	CASSFGQSYEQYF
TRBV30	TRBJ2-3	-	CAGDLKDTDTQYF
TRBV7-9	TRBJ2-7	-	CASSLAGTQYEQYF
TRBV4-1	TRBJ2-5	-	CASSQEIQETQYF
TRBV6-1	TRBJ2-7	-	CASRRDSQIRAEQYF
TRBV19	TRBJ2-6	-	CASSKRQGAGGANVLTF
TRBV6-1	TRBJ1-5	-	CASSEGVWQPQHF
TRBV5-4	TRBJ2-1	-	CAVGGESSYNEQFF
TRBV5-8	TRBJ2-7	-	CASRPIGPLIGEQYF
TRBV5-1	TRBJ1-1	-	CASSLQGPNTEAFF
TRBV5-1	TRBJ2-7	-	CASSQTGTAYEQYF
TRBV6-1	TRBJ1-2	-	CASSLGQAMVF
TRBV28	TRBJ2-1	-	CASSSPTGWRFF
TRBV15	TRBJ2-2	-	CATSRELGLATGELFF
TRBV2	TRBJ1-2	-	CASSYDGVPANYGYTF
TRBV5-6	TRBJ2-2	-	CASSLYGGHPNTGELFF
TRBV2	TRBJ1-1	-	CASSGANTEAFF
TRBV5-4	TRBJ2-1	-	CASSLGAGQGIHEQFF